These 9 T cell receptor beta chains originate from one sample sequenced in a study of T-cell reconstitution after alpha-beta-depleted transplantation in children. Unique molecular identifiers were built into the TCRbeta library. From the PCR reads, TCRdb called clonotypes with MiXCR, one entry per CDR3 protein. The table has about 580,000 distinct CDR3 sequences, 23% seen once. The sequencing here drew on PBMCs, mostly from graft donor cells, taken 360 days after TCRalphabeta/CD19-depleted stem cell transplant. These receptors all stem from a boy under two years old who had a stem cell transplant for acute myeloid leukemia, so the T cells may come from the graft donor.

This clonotype showed up just a few times. The chain combines TRBV12-3 or TRBV12-4 with TRBJ1-1; D is undetermined. Trimming took off 3 bases at V and 0 bases at J, with 17 bases between the two ends. This CDR3 has 17 residues. The CDR3 protein is CASSLAHRGSMNTEAFF. DNA for the CDR3: TGTGCCAGCAGTTTGGCGCACAGAGGGTCCATGAACACTGAAGCTTTCTTT.

This clonotype was detected only a few times. V gene TRBV20-1 combines with J gene TRBJ2-5, with 7 bases fitting TRBD2. V was clipped by 5 bases and J by 0 bases; unmatched bases: 6. Germline CDR1 is DFQATT and CDR2 is SNEGSKA (reference sequence). This CDR3 comprises 14 residues. The CDR3 sequence: CSAERGDHQETQYF. As DNA, the CDR3 is TGCAGTGCTGAACGGGGGGACCACCAAGAGACCCAGTACTTC.

This clonotype was seen a few times. Here the CDR3 reads CSASSRTREQYF. CDR3 DNA sequence: TGCAGTGCTAGTAGCCGGACTAGGGAGCAGTACTTC. The V gene is TRBV20-1, the J gene TRBJ2-7; TRBD2 aligns across 7 bases. Trimming at V came to 3 bases and at J to 7 bases, leaving 6 bases not matched to a gene. Germline CDR1 and CDR2: DFQATT and SNEGSKA (reference sequence). The CDR3 totals 12 residues.

This clonotype was picked up many times. The chain joins TRBV12-3 or TRBV12-4 to TRBJ2-2; D is undetermined. The germline V and J ends were trimmed by 2 bases and 4 bases, with 8 bases remaining between them. CDR3 length: 14 residues. This CDR3 is CASSLRKGTGELFF. The CDR3 DNA follows: TGTGCCAGCAGTTTAAGGAAGGGCACCGGGGAGCTGTTTTTT.

The J gene is TRBJ2-2, the V gene TRBV3-1; D ambiguous. The CDR3 has 13 residues. V was cut by 2 bases and J by 1 base, with 2 bases left in between. Germline-derived CDR1 and CDR2 are LGHDT and YNNKEL (reference sequence). CDR3 protein: CASSQLNTGELFF. The CDR3 DNA sequence: TGTGCCAGCAGCCAATTGAACACCGGGGAGCTGTTTTTT.

This chain links TRBV4-3 with TRBJ1-4; no reliable D call. The germline V and J ends were trimmed by 3 bases and 5 bases, with 16 bases remaining between them. Looked up from germline, CDR1 is LGHNA and CDR2 is YSLEER. There are 16 residues in the CDR3. The DNA of the CDR3 is TGCGCCAGCAGCCAGGAGTGGCCCCAAGGGAATGAAAAACTGTTTTTT. Amino acids: CASSQEWPQGNEKLFF.

This clonotype was counted only a few times. The rearrangement joins TRBV12-3 or TRBV12-4 to TRBJ1-5; tentative D call: TRBD1 (6 bases). With 3 bases removed from V and 7 bases from J, the gap between germline ends came to 13 bases. The CDR3 spans 14 residues. The DNA of the CDR3 is TGTGCCAGCAGTTTGAGGGGGACCAAACAGCCCCAGCATTTT. It yields the protein CASSLRGTKQPQHF.

DNA of the CDR3: TGTGCCAGCAGCAAAGCGCCTCTCACAGATACGCAGTATTTT. Its protein is CASSKAPLTDTQYF. The V call is TRBV21-1, the J call TRBJ2-3. TRBV21-1 is recorded as a pseudogene. CDR3 length: 14 residues.

This clonotype has a count of ten or more. The chain recombines TRBV20-1 with TRBJ2-2; 11 positions match TRBD2. Germline V gene sequence: CDR1 DFQATT, CDR2 SNEGSKA (reference sequence). The CDR3 consists of 18 residues. With V trimmed by 1 base and J by 1 base, 8 bases remained unmatched. The CDR3 nucleotides read TGCAGTGCTAGAGGAGGGCTAGCGGGGGGCCTGAACACCGGGGAGCTGTTTTTT. It specifies CSARGGLAGGLNTGELFF.